These 21 T cell receptor beta chains were sequenced from one sample in a study of PD-1 blockade in classical Hodgkin lymphoma. Repertoires were generated with immunoSEQ multiplex PCR, while TCRdb's copy carries only in-frame clones and drops some. The table records over 50,000 clones, roughly 80% of them present only once. All patients experienced relapse after autologous stem cell transplantation, and brentuximab vedotin exposure was variable. Sequencing used peripheral blood mononuclear cells (PBMCs), obtained at baseline. Receptors were obtained from a human donor with classical Hodgkin lymphoma.

V gene TRBV5-8 combines with J gene TRBJ2-3; 8 bases match TRBD2. Per germline, CDR1 SGHTS and CDR2 YDEGEE. V trimming: 4 bases; J trimming: 3 bases; junction bases outside the gene matches: 16. The CDR3 contains 18 residues. In DNA form, the CDR3 reads TGTGCCAGCAGCCGCCGAGGGGCCAAAGCGGGAGTTACAGATACGCAGTATTTT. Translation gives CASSRRGAKAGVTDTQYF.

This rearrangement joins TRBV9 to TRBJ1-2, with 8 bases fitting TRBD1. Trimming took 0 bases from V and 3 from J; bases not matched to a gene: 1. The CDR3 length is 14 residues. The V gene's germline CDR1 is SGDLS and CDR2 YYNGEE. The CDR3, as DNA: TGTGCCAGCAGCGTAGCGACAGGGGACTATGGCTACACCTTC. This gives the protein CASSVATGDYGYTF.

This clone was seen a handful of times. The chain has TRBV6-4 and TRBJ2-2, with a possible D match to TRBD1 (6 bases). The length of the CDR3 is 16 residues. Deletions cut 2 bases from V and 5 bases from J, with 15 bases between. CDR1 and CDR2 from the germline V gene are MRHNA and SNTAGT. The CDR3 reads CASSDGARGSTGELFF. The CDR3 DNA reads as TGTGCCAGCAGTGACGGGGCTAGGGGGAGTACCGGGGAGCTGTTTTTT.

The V call is TRBV7-2, the J call TRBJ1-4; 8 nucleotides line up with TRBD1. Germline CDR1 is SGHTA and CDR2 is FQGNSA. This CDR3 contains 14 residues. With 5 bases clipped from V and 7 bases from J, the junction kept 6 bases outside the gene matches. CDR3 sequence: CASSRTGSAEKLFF. The CDR3 DNA is TGTGCCAGCAGCCGGACAGGGAGTGCTGAAAAACTGTTTTTT.

The V gene is TRBV9, the J gene TRBJ1-3, with D perhaps TRBD1 (5 bases). V lost 3 bases and J 4 bases, leaving 17 bases between the germline ends. The CDR3 is made up of 16 amino acids. Germline assignment: CDR1 SGDLS and CDR2 YYNGEE. The DNA of the CDR3 is TGTGCCAGCAGCGAGGGAACTGGGGCGGGAGGAAACACCATATATTTT. As protein: CASSEGTGAGGNTIYF. The variable domain in full, completed from reference TRBV9 and TRBJ1-3, reads DSGVTQTPKHLITATGQRVTLRCSPRSGDLSVYWYQQSLDQGLQFLIQYYNGEERAKGNILERFSAQQFPDLHSELNLSSLELGDSALYFCASSEGTGAGGNTIYFGEGSWLTVV.

The V and J genes are TRBV7-6 and TRBJ2-3, with D perhaps matching TRBD1 (6 bases). Germline CDR1 and CDR2: SGHVS and FNYEAQ. The length of the CDR3 is 14 residues. The CDR3 region has the DNA TGTGTAGCCCTCGGACAGTCCCGCACAGATACGCAGTATTTT. Its translation is CVALGQSRTDTQYF. Full variable domain (remainder filled in from reference TRBV7-6 and TRBJ2-3): GAGVSQSPRYKVTKRGQDVALRCDPISGHVSLYWYRQALGQGPEFLTYFNYEAQQDKSGLPNDRFSAERPEGSISTLTIQRTEQRDSAMYRCVALGQSRTDTQYFGPGTRLTVL.

This clone was detected only once. The chain is built from TRBV5-1 and TRBJ1-2; perhaps TRBD1 as D (5 bases). The V end lost 4 bases, the J end lost 4 bases, and 17 bases lay between the germline ends. The germline V gene encodes CDR1 SGHRS and CDR2 YFSETQ. The CDR3 runs to 15 residues. The CDR3 nucleotides read TGCGCCAGCAGCGCGAACCCAGGGTTCGGCTATGGCTACACCTTC. Translated: CASSANPGFGYGYTF.

The chain has TRBV6-1 and TRBJ2-7; D uncertain. The germline V gene encodes CDR1 MNHNS and CDR2 SASEGT. V shed 5 bases and J shed 6 bases, with 14 bases lying between them. The CDR3 is 13 amino acids. CDR3: CASSWPGPSEQYF. The CDR3 DNA follows: TGTGCCAGCAGTTGGCCGGGCCCCTCCGAGCAGTACTTC.

This clone was observed a handful of times. V gene TRBV5-1 combines with J gene TRBJ2-1, with D perhaps TRBD1 or TRBD2 (5 bases each). The CDR3 has 14 amino acids. Germline V gene sequence: CDR1 SGHRS, CDR2 YFSETQ. Trimming took 7 bases from V and 6 from J, leaving 17 bases between them. The CDR3 reads CASHRDVQSNEQFF. The CDR3 nucleotides are TGCGCCAGCCACCGGGACGTACAAAGCAATGAGCAGTTCTTC.

The chain joins TRBV7-8 to TRBJ2-1; weak D call: TRBD1 (5 bases). Looked up from germline, CDR1 is SGHVS and CDR2 is FQNEAQ. Trimming pared 1 base from V and 0 bases from J, leaving 10 bases between. The CDR3 is 16 residues long. The CDR3 bases are TGTGCCAGCAGCTTAGAGGGCACAGGCTCCTACAATGAGCAGTTCTTC. This translates into CASSLEGTGSYNEQFF. Full variable domain (missing parts from reference TRBV7-8 and TRBJ2-1): GAGVSQSPRYKVAKRGQDVALRCDPISGHVSLFWYQQALGQGPEFLTYFQNEAQLDKSGLPSDRFFAERPEGSVSTLKIQRTQQEDSAVYLCASSLEGTGSYNEQFFGPGTRLTVL.

CDR3 sequence reads: CSAQREDEQFF. The CDR3 DNA sequence: TGCAGCGCCCAAAGGGAGGATGAGCAGTTCTTC. The chain links TRBV29-1 to TRBJ2-1, with D possibly being TRBD2 (6 bases). V was shortened by 7 bases and J by 8 bases, with 12 bases between the two germline ends. This CDR3 comprises 11 residues. Germline V gene data show CDR1 as SQVTM and CDR2 as ANQGSEA.

This chain connects TRBV29-1 to TRBJ2-1; 8 bases align to TRBD2. CDR1 and CDR2 from the germline V gene are SQVTM and ANQGSEA. This CDR3 is 18 amino acids long. V lost 3 bases and J lost 4; bases outside the gene matches: 17. This chain's CDR3 is CSVEARASGGLAYNEQFF. CDR3 DNA sequence: TGCAGCGTTGAGGCCAGGGCCAGTGGCGGACTAGCATACAATGAGCAGTTCTTC.

The rearrangement joins TRBV7-2 to TRBJ2-5; TRBD2 matches at 7 bases. The germline CDR1 and CDR2 sequences are SGHTA and FQGNSA. This CDR3 has 16 amino acids. With 5 bases clipped from V and 1 base from J, the junction kept 10 bases outside the gene matches. The DNA of the CDR3 is TGTGCCAGCAGCGAACGAGAGGGAGGGTCCCAAGAGACCCAGTACTTC. Translating gives CASSEREGGSQETQYF.

CDR3: CASSLPAGRGNTEAFF. The DNA for the CDR3 is TGTGCCAGCAGCTTGCCCGCGGGACGTGGGAACACTGAAGCTTTCTTT. This chain connects TRBV5-6 to TRBJ1-1; D might be TRBD1 (5 bases). V lost 1 base to trimming and J lost 1 base, with 14 bases between them. The CDR3 contains 16 residues. CDR1 and CDR2 from the germline V gene are SGHDT and YYEEEE.

This clone was picked up one time. The V and J genes are TRBV7-9 and TRBJ1-4; D unclear. The CDR3 is made up of 15 amino acids. The germline gives CDR1 SEHNR, CDR2 FQNEAQ (reference sequence). Trimming cost V 3 bases and J 0 bases, with 8 bases left between them. The CDR3 loop reads CASSFMGSTNEKLFF. In DNA, the CDR3 is TGTGCCAGCAGCTTTATGGGCTCAACTAATGAAAAACTGTTTTTT.

The V gene is TRBV11-3, the J gene TRBJ2-7, with 9 bases that match TRBD2. This CDR3 is built from 15 residues. J was trimmed by 3 bases and V by 6 bases; bases with no gene match: 9. CDR1 and CDR2 (germline): SGHNT, YENEEA. CDR3 in amino acids: CASSLLAGEGYEQYF. The CDR3 coding sequence is TGTGCCAGCAGTTTATTAGCGGGAGAGGGCTACGAGCAGTACTTC.

This clone has only one observation. The gene calls are TRBV19 and TRBJ2-5, with D uncertain. V dropped 4 bases and J dropped 2 bases, with 8 bases sitting between them. The germline CDR1 and CDR2 sequences are LNHDA and SQIVND (reference sequence). The CDR3 is made up of 13 amino acids. CDR3 sequence: CASSRINQETQYF. The CDR3 coding sequence is TGTGCCAGTAGTAGAATAAATCAAGAGACCCAGTACTTC.

There are a few counts of this clone. This chain links TRBV6-5 with TRBJ1-2; D is undetermined. V shed 0 bases and J shed 2 bases, with 10 bases lying between them. CDR1 and CDR2 (germline): MNHEY, SVGAGI. The CDR3 length is 15 residues. CDR3 residues: CASSYSGVGNYGYTF. The CDR3 DNA reads as TGTGCCAGCAGTTACTCGGGCGTAGGGAACTATGGCTACACCTTC.

The chain has TRBV19 and TRBJ2-7; D is possibly TRBD1 (6 bases). The CDR3 has 13 residues. The germline V and J ends were trimmed by 5 bases and 10 bases, with 18 bases remaining between them. Germline V gene data show CDR1 as LNHDA and CDR2 as SQIVND (reference sequence). The CDR3 DNA reads as TGTGCCAGTAGTGATACTACAGGGCGAAATCAGTACGTC. Translation gives CASSDTTGRNQYV.

The chain joins TRBV18 to TRBJ2-3; D remains unclear. Trimming pared 0 bases from V and 1 base from J, leaving 2 bases between. The CDR3 loop spans 13 amino acids. Germline V lookup: CDR1 KGHSH, CDR2 LQKENI. Here the CDR3 DNA reads TGTGCCAGCTCACCACCTGGCACAGATACGCAGTATTTT. Residues: CASSPPGTDTQYF.

The genes are TRBV19 and TRBJ2-1; 9 bases agree with TRBD1. In germline, CDR1 is LNHDA, CDR2 SQIVND (reference sequence). The CDR3 spans 12 residues. V lost 3 bases to trimming and J lost 14 bases; unmatched junction nucleotides: 5. As DNA, the CDR3 is TGTGCCAGTAGTATCCTCGGACAGGGGAAGTTCTTC. As protein: CASSILGQGKFF.